Described below is a single T cell receptor beta chain sequence and its context. Its antigen specificity is not known. No much larger clone exists at a distance of one base, and base qualities are not known. This specimen belongs to a study of shared clonotypes between healthy human individuals (dated by TCRdb to about 2020). Concerning the study at large: Two women and three men aged 18 to 49 years were included in the cohort. To estimate repertoire size and how much clonotypes are shared between individuals, the study performed deep sequencing of blood TCR repertoires from roughly five healthy adults. To increase sequencing depth and limit assay-specific biases, different laboratories used diverse techniques to prepare libraries and sequence TCR repertoires. Each donor's leukapheresis produced roughly between roughly 0.94 and 9.5 billion PBMCs. The full study reports these points: Sampling was limited to blood, and TCR repertoires in tissue likely differ from TCR repertoires in blood. Because the study included only a small number of donors, the genetic and exposure-history diversity represented was limited. Based on pairwise subsampling, the degree of clonotype sharing among donors was expected to be affected by sequencing depth.

Trimming costs V 2 bases and J 2 bases, and their ends lie 14 bases apart. Measured from the cysteine to the phenylalanine, the CDR3 is 16 residues long. Only the CDR3 region is kept as DNA, spanning 48 bases read in frame from base 1. CDR1 and CDR2 (SGHTA, FQGNSA) derive from the germline V gene. The donors were healthy, HIV-negative adults with no recently reported acute infections or vaccinations. All donors were Caucasian adults living in Nashville, Tennessee, USA. In the unsorted samples, some 100 million PBMCs were counted, and genomic DNA was extracted using the QIAamp DNA Blood Mini kit. Blood was obtained by leukapheresis, after which PBMCs were separated by Ficoll-Histopaque density gradient centrifugation and cryopreserved in liquid nitrogen vapor phase. Using the deep immunoSEQ assay, TCR CDR3 regions were amplified from genomic DNA by multiplex PCR. Extracted genomic DNA from each cell subset was spread evenly across all wells of several immunoSEQ 96-well plates, with each plate serving as a replicate. Each replicate PCR for unsorted PBMC received 250 to 300 ng genomic DNA, equal to tens of thousands of T cell genomes. Ten immunoSEQ deep assay plates were used to sequence the unsorted PBMC genomic DNA. The purified libraries were quantified using a Qubit 3.0 fluorometer, sized with a Bioanalyzer 2100, and then quantified again using the KAPA Library Quantification kit. Every immunoSEQ 96-well plate was sequenced on a separate single-read 150-cycle Illumina NextSeq 550 flow cell. Under the source paper's analysis protocol: The immunoSEQ output contained only junctional sequences without quality scores, so filtering could not match that applied to full-length reads. To assign V/J genes and CDR3, sequences were annotated against IMGT germline references using PyIR, a Python wrapper for IgBLAST v1.9. Reads with weak V/J assignments (E-value above 1e-6), missing CDR3, stop codons, out-of-frame junctions, or ambiguous translated residues were removed. V3J clonotypes were defined as sequences sharing the same inferred V gene, J gene, and CDR3 amino acid sequence. Percentage overlap between repertoires was calculated by dividing the number of shared unique clonotypes by the size of the smaller repertoire. RTK rarefaction, the Chao1 estimator, and Recon v2.1 estimates of unobserved clonotypes were used to assess repertoire richness. This immuneACCESS table, as held by TCRdb, lists in-frame sequences with V and J called but not all clones. Of the missing ones, under half trace to an unresolved V gene in checked studies; the others have no known cause. Clone size and the V and J calls come from that table; the DNA yielded D and trimming. This sample comprises about 530,000 clones, nearly 80% of them detected only once. The top ten clonotypes cover around an eighth of the sample.

The TCR was taken from a woman in her 40s in good health. Some clones in this sample may be carry-over from other donors' samples. The chain employs TRBV7-2 and TRBJ2-3; TRBD2 is a possible D gene, resting on 5 matching bases. Material: PBMCs. CDR3 reads: CASSLLRVIYTDTQYF. The nucleotides read TGTGCCAGCAGCTTATTGCGGGTGATATACACAGATACGCAGTATTTT.